This TCR beta chain was recovered during a study of T cell repertoires in cytomegalovirus infection. Study-wide background: Indications of both CMV infection and matching HLA type were provided by public TCR beta signatures.

The V end was cut by 3 bases, the J end by 1 base, with 10 bases between. Germline values: CDR1 SGHTA, CDR2 FQGNSA. The CDR3 extends over 15 amino acids. This clonotype was recorded many times. The antigen remains unidentified. Study outcomes and limitations: HLA-C-restricted CMV clonotypes gave the most frequent clonotype in two of eight donors.

TCRdb fed the reads into MiXCR, producing one record per CDR3 protein. The data hold approximately 240,000 distinct CDR3 sequences, with about 12% observed a single time. Sequencing was done on a sample of PBMCs. This TCR derives from a human donor in good health (CMV status not recorded). Some clones in this sample may be carry-over from other donors' samples. The chain employs TRBV7-2 and TRBJ1-5; D is unclear. The CDR3 sequence is CASSLYLNSNQPQHF. CDR3 DNA: TGTGCCAGCAGCTTGTATTTAAACAGCAATCAGCCCCAGCATTTT. The variable domain in full, with the rest retrieved from reference TRBV7-2 and TRBJ1-5, is GAGVSQSPSNKVTEKGKDVELRCDPISGHTALYWYRQSLGQGLEFLIYFQGNSAPDKSGLPSDRFSAERTGGSVSTLTIQRTQQEDSAVYLCASSLYLNSNQPQHFGDGTRLSIL.